This TCR beta chain was identified during a study of T cell responses to AZD1222 COVID-19 vaccine. The CDR3 has 15 amino acids. Germline CDR1 reads LNHDA; CDR2 reads SQIVND (reference sequence). The V gene lost 0 bases and the J gene lost 5 bases, with 13 bases spanning the gap. Study results and caveats: Among those given AZD1222, only 6 or 7 were seropositive at baseline. Donors skewed white British and female; clonal diversity was possibly underestimated. The breadth and depth of Spike-specific TCRs increased once two AZD1222 doses had been given.

Repertoires were generated with immunoSEQ multiplex PCR, while TCRdb's copy carries only in-frame clones and drops some. The table has tens of thousands of clones, approximately 84% seen once; the top ten hold less than 15%. This clone was found a few times. Its matching antigen is unknown. The specimen comprised peripheral blood, sampled on day 0 of AZD1222 vaccination. The chain links TRBV19 to TRBJ2-5, with D unclear. The source is an adult in good health. The CDR3: CASSIDGRVVETQYF. The CDR3, as DNA: TGTGCCAGTAGTATAGATGGAAGGGTGGTGGAGACCCAGTACTTC. Filled out from reference TRBV19 and TRBJ2-5, the complete variable domain reads DGGITQSPKYLFRKEGQNVTLSCEQNLNHDAMYWYRQDPGQGLRLIYYSQIVNDFQKGDIAEGYSVSREKKESFPLTVTSAQKNPTAFYLCASSIDGRVVETQYFGPGTRLLVL.